These T cell receptor beta chains were read from a single sample in a study of cytomegalovirus exposure and HLA in healthy donors. Using immunoSEQ multiplex PCR, the repertoire was profiled, and TCRdb retains in-frame clones only, with some absent. The sample carries around 78,000 clones, about 88% recorded once. Sequencing was carried out using PBMCs. The receptors derive from a woman in her forties or fifties in good health and CMV-seronegative. Both conserved end residues are part of each CDR3. A D gene is named only where the DNA matches it firmly. The size of a clone is reported for some rows only, either as once, few or many, or as a class for expanded clones.

cdr3_length d_call j_call v_call clone_size cdr3_nt cdr3_aa
15 . TRBJ1-5 TRBV5-1 . TGCGCCAGCAGCTTGGAAGGGGGGGGGAATCAGCCCCAGCATTTT CASSLEGGGNQPQHF
13 . TRBJ1-1 TRBV7-2 . TGTGCCAGCAGCTTAGGTATTGAGATCCAAGCTTTCTTT CASSLGIEIQAFF
17 TRBD2 TRBJ2-3 TRBV9 . TGTGCCAGCAGCGTAGCCGGGGGACTAGCGAGCACAGATACGCAGTATTTT CASSVAGGLASTDTQYF
13 TRBD1 TRBJ1-4 TRBV7-9 once TGTGCCAGCAGCTCGAGGGGGCGAGAAAAACTGTTTTTT CASSSRGREKLFF
17 TRBD2 TRBJ2-2 TRBV7-3 . TGTGCCAGCAGCTCGACACTAGCGGGAGCTAACACCGGGGAGCTGTTTTTT CASSSTLAGANTGELFF
14 TRBD1 TRBJ1-5 TRBV6-5 . TGTGCCAGCCACCCCGGACAGGGGCATCAGCCCCAGCATTTT CASHPGQGHQPQHF
15 TRBD1 TRBJ1-4 TRBV27 . TGTGCCAGCAGTGGAAAACAGGGGGGTCATGAAAAACTGTTTTTT CASSGKQGGHEKLFF
15 . TRBJ1-4 TRBV2 . TGTGCCAGCAGTGAACTCGGGCGGGGTAATGAAAAACTGTTTTTT CASSELGRGNEKLFF
14 TRBD1 TRBJ2-3 TRBV11-1 few TGTGCCAGCGAGACAGGGGGCGACGCAGATACGCAGTATTTT CASETGGDADTQYF
15 . TRBJ2-3 TRBV11-1 . TGTGCCAGCAGCTCTCCCAGGCTTAACACAGATACGCAGTATTTT CASSSPRLNTDTQYF
15 TRBD2 TRBJ2-1 TRBV10-1 few TGCGCCAGCAGTGATCAAGCGGGAGGCTACAATGAGCAGTTCTTC CASSDQAGGYNEQFF
15 . TRBJ1-2 TRBV5-1 . TGCGCCAGCAGCTCAAACAGGGTTTTTAGGAGTGGCTACACCTTC CASSSNRVFRSGYTF
15 TRBD1 TRBJ1-1 TRBV11-2 once TGTGCCAGCAGCGCTTTACAGGGGGCTAGCTCTGAAGCTTTCTTT CASSALQGASSEAFF
14 TRBD1 TRBJ1-2 TRBV11-2 . TGTGCCAGCAGCTTAAGGGGGCTGAGCTATGGCTACACCTTC CASSLRGLSYGYTF
13 TRBD1 TRBJ1-1 TRBV9 few TGTGCCAGCAACCCAGGGGGAGGAACTGAAGCTTTCTTT CASNPGGGTEAFF
14 TRBD1 TRBJ2-1 TRBV5-6 . TGTGCCAGCAGCCGGGACAGGGGAAGGAATGAGCAGTTCTTC CASSRDRGRNEQFF
15 TRBD1 TRBJ2-2 TRBV2 . TGTGCCAGCAGCCTCGACAGGGTAGGAACCGGGGAGCTGTTTTTT CASSLDRVGTGELFF
17 TRBD2 TRBJ2-3 TRBV9 . TGTGCCAGCAGCGTCGGATTAGCGGGAGAGTATACAGATACGCAGTATTTT CASSVGLAGEYTDTQYF
15 . TRBJ2-6 TRBV4-1 . TGCGCCAGCAGCCAACTATACTCTGGGGCCAACGTCCTGATTTTC CASSQLYSGANVLIF
15 . TRBJ1-3 TRBV6-5 . TGTGCCAGCAGAAGGGACGGGAGCTCTGGAAACACCATATATTTT CASRRDGSSGNTIYF
14 TRBD1 TRBJ1-1 TRBV27 . TGTGCCAGCAGTCCCAGGGACAGGGGTGCGGAAGCTTTCTTT CASSPRDRGAEAFF
18 TRBD2 TRBJ2-5 TRBV15 . TGTGCCACCAGCAGAGATTCAACTACGGCCAGCGGGAGAGAGACCCAGTACTTC CATSRDSTTASGRETQYF
14 . TRBJ2-5 TRBV28 . TGTGCCAGCAGTACTACGTGGGTCCAAGAGACCCAGTACTTC CASSTTWVQETQYF
18 . TRBJ2-6 TRBV7-3 . TGTGCCAGCAGTTCCCCTCGGCAGGGGTCCTCTGGGGCCAACGTCCTGACTTTC CASSSPRQGSSGANVLTF
15 . TRBJ1-4 TRBV11-2 . TGTGCCAGCAGCTTATATGGGGGGGCCCGGGAAAAACTGTTTTTT CASSLYGGAREKLFF
16 . TRBJ2-2 TRBV19 . TGTGCCAGTAGTCCCAAGACAGGGACTTACACCGGGGAGCTGTTTTTT CASSPKTGTYTGELFF
17 TRBD2 TRBJ2-1 TRBV4-1 once TGCGCCAGCAGCCTCCAGAGTACGGGAGGGCCCTACAATGAGCAGTTCTTC CASSLQSTGGPYNEQFF
15 . TRBJ2-1 TRBV7-3 . TGTGCCAGCAGCTTAGGCGGGACCCCCGGGAATGAGCAGTTCTTC CASSLGGTPGNEQFF
17 TRBD1 TRBJ1-2 TRBV27 . TGTGCCAGCAGTTTCTTGGCCAGGGACAGGACGTTCTATGGCTACACCTTC CASSFLARDRTFYGYTF
15 . TRBJ1-2 TRBV10-3 few TGTGCCATCAGCGACCAAGCGGACAGTTACGATGGCTACACCTTC CAISDQADSYDGYTF
17 TRBD1 TRBJ1-1 TRBV7-9 . TGTGCCAGCAGCTTTCCCGGGACAGGGGCGATGAACACTGAAGCTTTCTTT CASSFPGTGAMNTEAFF
14 . TRBJ2-2 TRBV2 . TGTGCCAGCAGTGGGAGGACAGACACCGGGGAGCTGTTTTTT CASSGRTDTGELFF
14 TRBD2 TRBJ2-7 TRBV6-1 . TGTGCCAGCAGTGACTTACTAGCGATCTACGAGCAGTACTTC CASSDLLAIYEQYF
13 . TRBJ2-7 TRBV11-2 . TGTGCCAGCAACCGGGGGTTTTCAAGCGAGCAGTACTTC CASNRGFSSEQYF
15 TRBD1 TRBJ2-7 TRBV2 . TGTGCCAGCAGTACCCAGGGGGAAAAAACCTACGAGCAGTACTTC CASSTQGEKTYEQYF
14 . TRBJ1-4 TRBV6-5 few TGTGCCAGCAGGTCAGCGGGGCTATACGAAAAACTGTTTTTT CASRSAGLYEKLFF
16 . TRBJ2-1 TRBV10-3 . TGTGCCATCAGTGATACCCTGACAGGCTCCTACAATGAGCAGTTCTTC CAISDTLTGSYNEQFF
15 . TRBJ2-7 TRBV27 . TGTGCCAGCAGGCCTAAACCCGGGAAGATCTACGAGCAGTACTTC CASRPKPGKIYEQYF
20 TRBD1 TRBJ2-2 TRBV28 . TGTGCCAGCAGTCTCTACGCCGGGGGGACAGGGCCCGGGAACACCGGGGAGCTGTTTTTT CASSLYAGGTGPGNTGELFF
16 TRBD2 TRBJ2-3 TRBV7-7 few TGTGCTAGCAGCCCCGGACTAGCAGGAGGGGCAGATACGCAGTATTTT CASSPGLAGGADTQYF
18 TRBD1 TRBJ2-2 TRBV18 . TGTGCCAGCTCTCCCAGGGGGCCCTCCCTCTCGAACACCGGGGAGCTGTTTTTT CASSPRGPSLSNTGELFF
15 TRBD1 TRBJ1-3 TRBV25-1 . TGTGCCAGCAGAACAGGGGAAAGAAATTTGGACACCATATATTTT CASRTGERNLDTIYF
14 TRBD1 TRBJ1-4 TRBV10-3 . TGTGCCATCAGTGAACGGGGACAGAATGAAAAACTGTTTTTT CAISERGQNEKLFF
14 . TRBJ1-5 TRBV5-6 . TGTGCCAGCAGCTTGACGTCCCAGAATCAGCCCCAGCATTTT CASSLTSQNQPQHF
15 TRBD1 TRBJ1-1 TRBV18 few TGTGCCAGCTCCAAGCGAGGGGGCGAGGGGACTGAAGCTTTCTTT CASSKRGGEGTEAFF
14 TRBD1 TRBJ1-5 TRBV15 . TGTGCCACCAGCAGAGACAGGGGGCGACAGCCCCAGCATTTT CATSRDRGRQPQHF
13 . TRBJ1-1 TRBV19 once TGTGCCAGTAGAACCCCGGGGAGGGAAGAAGCTTTCTTT CASRTPGREEAFF
13 . TRBJ1-3 TRBV10-3 . TGTGCCATCAGGCGGGAGGCTGGAAACACCATATATTTT CAIRREAGNTIYF
17 TRBD1 TRBJ1-1 TRBV18 . TGTGCCAGCTCACCACGTTCTGACAGGGGGGAGGACACTGAAGCTTTCTTT CASSPRSDRGEDTEAFF
15 . TRBJ1-5 TRBV6-1 . TGTGCCAGCAGCGTCAGGGGACCTAGCAATCAGCCCCAGCATTTT CASSVRGPSNQPQHF
12 . TRBJ2-3 TRBV5-1 . TGCGCCAGCAGCTTCAACACAGATACGCAGTATTTT CASSFNTDTQYF
14 . TRBJ2-5 TRBV10-2 . TGCGCCAGCAGCGAACAGGGAAAATGGGTGTCCCAGTACTTC CASSEQGKWVSQYF
13 . TRBJ2-1 TRBV7-9 . TGTGCCAGCAGCTTCGGGTTGGGTAATGAGCAGTTCTTC CASSFGLGNEQFF